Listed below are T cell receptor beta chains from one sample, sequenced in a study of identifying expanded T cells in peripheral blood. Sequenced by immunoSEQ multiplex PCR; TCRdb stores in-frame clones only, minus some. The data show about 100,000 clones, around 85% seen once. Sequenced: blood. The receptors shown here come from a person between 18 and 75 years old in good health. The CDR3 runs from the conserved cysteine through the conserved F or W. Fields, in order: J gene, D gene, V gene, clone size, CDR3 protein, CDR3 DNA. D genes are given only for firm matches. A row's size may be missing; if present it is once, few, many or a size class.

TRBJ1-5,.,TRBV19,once,CASSTNQGASNQPQHF,TGTGCCAGTAGTACCAATCAGGGTGCGAGCAATCAGCCCCAGCATTTT
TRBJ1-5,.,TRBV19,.,CASSVPGKGPANQPQHF,TGTGCCAGTAGTGTCCCGGGTAAGGGCCCCGCTAATCAGCCCCAGCATTTT
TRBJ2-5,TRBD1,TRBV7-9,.,CASSLFTGQGTQETQYF,TGTGCCAGCAGCTTATTCACGGGACAGGGGACCCAAGAGACCCAGTACTTC
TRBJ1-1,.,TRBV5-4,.,CASSLDTEAFF,TGTGCCAGCAGCCTCGACACTGAAGCTTTCTTT
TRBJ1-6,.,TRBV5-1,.,CASSLGTTRNSPLHF,TGCGCCAGCAGCCTGGGGACAACTCGAAATTCACCCCTCCACTTT
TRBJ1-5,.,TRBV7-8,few,CASSLQSGQPQHF,TGTGCCAGCAGCTTACAAAGCGGGCAGCCCCAGCATTTT
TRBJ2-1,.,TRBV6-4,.,CASSSGPNNEQFF,TGTGCCAGCAGTTCAGGACCCAACAATGAGCAGTTCTTC
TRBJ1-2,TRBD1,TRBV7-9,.,CAGWDRGMVGYTF,TGTGCCGGATGGGACAGGGGGATGGTTGGCTACACCTTC
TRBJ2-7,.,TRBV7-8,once,CASSTAQDEQYF,TGTGCCAGCAGCACCGCCCAGGACGAGCAGTACTTC
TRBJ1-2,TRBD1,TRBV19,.,CASGDRAVYGYTF,TGTGCCAGTGGGGACAGGGCCGTTTATGGCTACACCTTC
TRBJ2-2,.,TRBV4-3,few,CASSQGPNTGELFF,TGCGCCAGCAGCCAAGGGCCGAACACCGGGGAGCTGTTTTTT
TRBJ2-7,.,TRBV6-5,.,CASSSLSQYEQYF,TGTGCCAGCAGTTCCCTGTCACAGTACGAGCAGTACTTC
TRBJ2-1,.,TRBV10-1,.,CASSDWVGEQFF,TGCGCCAGCAGTGATTGGGTCGGTGAGCAGTTCTTC
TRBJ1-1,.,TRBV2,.,CASSPRARLRTEAFF,TGTGCCAGCAGTCCTCGGGCGCGCTTGAGGACTGAAGCTTTCTTT
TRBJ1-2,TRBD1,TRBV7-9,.,CASSFPGQGAIGYGYTF,TGTGCCAGCAGCTTCCCGGGACAGGGGGCAATTGGCTATGGCTACACCTTC
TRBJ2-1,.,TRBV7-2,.,CASSPAGWYNEQFF,TGTGCCAGCAGCCCGGCGGGCTGGTACAATGAGCAGTTCTTC
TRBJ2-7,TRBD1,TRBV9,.,CASSTGQGAYEQYF,TGTGCCAGCAGCACCGGACAGGGGGCCTACGAGCAGTACTTC
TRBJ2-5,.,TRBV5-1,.,CASRKDSQETQYF,TGCGCCAGCAGAAAGGACAGCCAAGAGACCCAGTACTTC
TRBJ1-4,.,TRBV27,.,CASSPRYSEKLFF,TGTGCCAGCAGTCCCAGGTACTCTGAAAAACTGTTTTTT